The 5 T cell receptor beta chains given below trace back to one sample, sequenced in a study of blood T cell repertoires in COVID-19. Generated by immunoSEQ multiplex PCR, the TCRdb table keeps only in-frame clones and is missing some. Seen here are around 150,000 clones, 85% observed once, and the top ten hold 3.3%. The sequenced sample was peripheral blood. Every receptor here comes from a human donor with acute or convalescent COVID-19. The donor label of this sample is uncertain.

This clone was recorded at least ten times. The genes are TRBV5-1 and TRBJ2-2; 7 bases map to TRBD2. The CDR3 totals 12 residues. Germline V gives CDR1 SGHRS, CDR2 YFSETQ. After removal of 7 bases from V and 5 bases from J, the junction contained 2 bases not matched to a gene. This chain's CDR3 is CASRGETGELFF. The CDR3 coding sequence is TGCGCCAGCCGGGGGGAGACCGGGGAGCTGTTTTTT.

This clone was observed once. This chain connects TRBV9 to TRBJ2-5, with 14 bases that match TRBD2. V lost 4 bases to trimming and J lost 3 bases; unmatched junction nucleotides: 8. CDR1 is SGDLS, CDR2 YYNGEE, per germline. The CDR3 loop spans 17 amino acids. CDR3 sequence reads: CASSSEPGLAGEETQYF. The CDR3 DNA reads TGTGCCAGCAGCTCAGAACCGGGACTAGCGGGGGAAGAGACCCAGTACTTC. Combining the CDR3 with reference TRBV9 and TRBJ2-5 gives the whole variable domain DSGVTQTPKHLITATGQRVTLRCSPRSGDLSVYWYQQSLDQGLQFLIQYYNGEERAKGNILERFSAQQFPDLHSELNLSSLELGDSALYFCASSSEPGLAGEETQYFGPGTRLLVL.

The rearrangement joins TRBV6-2 or TRBV6-3 to TRBJ1-2; maybe TRBD1 (5 bases). V lost 6 bases and J lost 8, with 34 bases in between. This CDR3 has 19 amino acids. CDR1 MNHEY and CDR2 SVGEGT come from the germline V gene. The CDR3 region is CASSPLAGQDPGGRPGYTF. DNA of the CDR3: TGTGCCAGCAGCCCCCTTGCCGGGCAGGATCCCGGGGGTCGGCCGGGCTACACCTTC.

The V gene is TRBV3-1 (or the pseudogene TRBV3-2), the J gene TRBJ2-3, with TRBD1 as a possible D gene (6 bases). CDR1 and CDR2 (germline): LGHDT, YNNKEL (reference sequence). Trimming pared 6 bases from V and 10 bases from J, leaving 17 bases between. The CDR3 spans 13 residues. CDR3 coding DNA: TGTGCCAGCAGTTTATCTTCTAGGGGGTCGCAGTATTTT. Encoded protein: CASSLSSRGSQYF.

This clone showed up just a few times. The chain employs TRBV18 and TRBJ1-2, with D hard to call. This CDR3 comprises 12 residues. CDR1 is KGHSH and CDR2 is LQKENI in the germline V gene. The V end was cut by 4 bases, the J end by 2 bases, with 5 bases between. For the CDR3, the DNA is TGTGCCAGCTCACAAGCAAACTATGGCTACACCTTC. As protein: CASSQANYGYTF.